A selection of T cell receptor beta chains follows, all from one sample in a study of early T cells in non-severe SARS-CoV-2 infection. In TCRdb, the 5' RACE reads were re-called with MiXCR into one record per CDR3 protein. The sample includes 99,000 or so distinct CDR3 sequences, 15% to 20% of them seen just once. The sequencing sample was made of whole blood. Receptors were obtained from an adult who was a healthcare worker with PCR-confirmed SARS-CoV-2 infection or an uninfected control (not recorded which). CDR3s include the opening cysteine and the closing phenylalanine or tryptophan. D genes are given only for firm matches. The size entry is marked missing in some rows and otherwise reads once, few, many or a size class.

d_call clone_size j_call v_call cdr3_aa cdr3_nt
NA NA TRBJ2-1 TRBV28 CASSLGRGEQFF TGTGCCAGCAGTTTGGGTCGAGGTGAGCAGTTCTTC
TRBD1 many TRBJ2-4 TRBV6-6 CASTNRGLSGKNIQYF TGTGCCAGCACCAACAGGGGGCTTAGTGGCAAAAACATTCAGTACTTC
NA NA TRBJ1-6 TRBV28 CASSLWGGNSYNSPLHF TGTGCCAGCAGTTTATGGGGCGGAAACTCCTATAATTCACCCCTCCACTTT
NA few TRBJ2-1 TRBV28 CASSFNPAVGGTENEQFF TGTGCCAGCAGTTTCAATCCTGCCGTTGGGGGGACGGAAAATGAGCAGTTCTTC
TRBD1 few TRBJ1-5 TRBV19 CASLDRVGMGNQPQHF TGTGCCAGCCTGGACAGGGTGGGTATGGGCAATCAGCCCCAGCATTTT
NA NA TRBJ2-3 TRBV7-2 CASSPNFDPITDTQYF TGTGCCAGCAGCCCCAATTTCGACCCGATCACAGATACGCAGTATTTT
TRBD1 few TRBJ2-7 TRBV11-2 CASSPGQGGDEQYF TGTGCCAGCAGCCCGGGACAGGGCGGCGACGAGCAGTACTTC
TRBD2 few TRBJ2-7 TRBV20-1 CSAGGTSGSPPEQYF TGCAGTGCTGGCGGGACTAGTGGGAGCCCTCCCGAGCAGTACTTC
NA NA TRBJ1-5 TRBV7-2 CASSLAGRDSRQPQHF TGTGCCAGCAGCCTAGCGGGCAGGGACTCTCGTCAGCCCCAGCATTTT
NA NA TRBJ2-5 TRBV10-3 CAISDALANKETQYF TGTGCCATCAGTGACGCTCTAGCGAATAAAGAGACCCAGTACTTC
TRBD2 NA TRBJ2-3 TRBV27 CASGRLAGGLTDTQYF TGTGCCAGCGGAAGACTAGCGGGAGGGCTCACAGATACGCAGTATTTT
NA few TRBJ2-7 TRBV20-1 CSAIPVAGSYEQYF TGCAGTGCTATTCCGGTGGCGGGATCCTACGAGCAGTACTTC
NA NA TRBJ2-1 TRBV5-5 CASLDSQDNEQFF TGTGCCAGCCTGGACAGCCAGGACAATGAGCAGTTCTTC
NA few TRBJ2-7 TRBV3-1 CASSQEFGERRLRQYF TGTGCCAGCAGCCAAGAATTTGGAGAGAGGCGGCTGCGTCAGTACTTC
NA few TRBJ2-1 TRBV9 CASSVEGGGPLNEQFF TGTGCCAGCAGCGTAGAAGGGGGAGGGCCTCTAAATGAGCAGTTCTTC
TRBD1 few TRBJ1-5 TRBV28 CASSPTGGDQPQHF TGTGCCAGCAGCCCAACAGGGGGTGATCAGCCCCAGCATTTT
TRBD1 NA TRBJ1-2 TRBV6-5 CASSYPPGTGGWSGYTF TGTGCCAGCAGTTACCCCCCCGGGACAGGGGGCTGGAGTGGCTACACCTTC